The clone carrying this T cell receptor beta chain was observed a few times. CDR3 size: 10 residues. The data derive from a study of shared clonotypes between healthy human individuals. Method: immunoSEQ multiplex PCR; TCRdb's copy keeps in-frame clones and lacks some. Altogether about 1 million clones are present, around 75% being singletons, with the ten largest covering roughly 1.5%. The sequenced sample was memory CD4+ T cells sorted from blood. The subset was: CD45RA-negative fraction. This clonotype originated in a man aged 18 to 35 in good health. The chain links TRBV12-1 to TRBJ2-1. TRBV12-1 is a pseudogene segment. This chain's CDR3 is CASSFHEQFF. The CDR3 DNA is TGTGCCAGCAGCTTCCATGAGCAGTTCTTC.